The rows below give T cell receptor beta chains drawn from one sample of a study of blood T cell repertoires in COVID-19. Only in-frame clones appear in the TCRdb table, and some are missing; sequencing was by immunoSEQ multiplex PCR. The sample holds roughly 290,000 clones; 70% to 90% are singletons and the top ten take less than 2.5%. The sample was PBMCs or T cells enriched from blood (not recorded which). The receptors originated from a man aged 30-40 years who had recovered from COVID-19. Each CDR3 is given with its conserved first and last residue. A D gene is named only where the DNA matches it firmly. Where a row states a size, it is once, few, many or the class of an expanded clone; other rows omit it.

D gene,clone size,V gene,J gene,CDR3 DNA,CDR3 protein
-,-,TRBV7-9,TRBJ1-1,TGTGCCAGCAAAGCGGTGGCGGCGAACACTGAAGCTTTCTTT,CASKAVAANTEAFF
TRBD1,-,TRBV10-3,TRBJ1-2,TGTGCCATCAAGTTCTCAGGGGGCATTGGCTACACCTTC,CAIKFSGGIGYTF
-,many,TRBV14,TRBJ2-1,TGTGCCAGCAGCCAAGACAGTGTTGAGCAGTTCTTC,CASSQDSVEQFF
TRBD1,-,TRBV4-2,TRBJ1-2,TGTGCCAGCAGCCAACCCAACGGGGACAGCCAAGGCGGTGGCTACACCTTC,CASSQPNGDSQGGGYTF
-,-,TRBV2,TRBJ2-5,TGTGCCAGCAGTGGAGGTCTGCAAGAGACCCAGTACTTC,CASSGGLQETQYF
TRBD1,-,TRBV2,TRBJ1-5,TGTGCCAGCGGGGACAGGGGGCGAGATCAGCCCCAGCATTTT,CASGDRGRDQPQHF
-,-,TRBV10-1,TRBJ2-2,TGCGCCAGCAGCGGGGCGGGGACCGGGGAGCTGTTTTTT,CASSGAGTGELFF
TRBD1,-,TRBV12-3/TRBV12-4,TRBJ2-3,TGTGCCAGCAGCACGACAGGGGTTACGCAGTATTTT,CASSTTGVTQYF
-,-,TRBV6-2/TRBV6-3,TRBJ2-1,TGTGCCAGCAGCATAGGGGGTGAGCAGTTCTTC,CASSIGGEQFF
-,few,TRBV7-2,TRBJ1-6,TGTGCCAGCAGCTTAGCGTATGGTTCTAATAATTCACCCCTCCACTTT,CASSLAYGSNNSPLHF
TRBD2,-,TRBV3-1/TRBV3-2,TRBJ2-3,TGTGCCAGCAGCCAACGCAGGGTAGCGGGGGGCACAGATACGCAGTATTTT,CASSQRRVAGGTDTQYF